The 2 T cell receptor beta chains below come from one sample, sequenced in a study of blood T cell repertoires in COVID-19. Assay: immunoSEQ multiplex PCR; the TCRdb copy retains only in-frame clones and omits some. The table lists 200,000 to 250,000 clones, about 86% of them singletons. Sequencing was performed on peripheral blood. The source of these receptors is a woman aged 45 to 65 with COVID-19, enrolled during active disease.

The rearrangement uses TRBV6-5 and TRBJ1-2, with 11 bases aligning to TRBD1. The V and J ends lost 6 bases and 5 bases, in that order; junction bases with no gene match: 8. Per germline, CDR1 MNHEY and CDR2 SVGAGI. The CDR3 has 15 amino acids. CDR3 residues: CASSLLGTGGYGYTF. CDR3 sequence (DNA): TGTGCCAGCAGCCTCCTCGGGACAGGGGGTTATGGCTACACCTTC.

The chain uses TRBV5-1 and TRBJ2-5; 8 nucleotides agree with TRBD2. Germline CDR1 is SGHRS and CDR2 is YFSETQ. The CDR3 spans 13 residues. J was trimmed by 1 base and V by 5 bases; bases with no gene match: 1. The CDR3 DNA is TGCGCCAGCAGGCTAGCGGGCCAAGAGACCCAGTACTTC. Its translation is CASRLAGQETQYF.